Below, 9 T cell receptor beta chains from the same sample are listed, as sequenced in a study of blood T cell repertoires in COVID-19 (dated by TCRdb to about 2020). The method was the immunoSEQ multiplex PCR assay. TCRdb took this table from immuneACCESS and kept in-frame rearrangements with V and J called. Such tables lack part of the clones; where checked against another copy, unresolved V genes explain under half of the gap, and the rest is unexplained. A total of about 130,000 clones appear in this sample, 70% to 85% of them only once. The ten largest clones take up 10% to 15% of the sample. The sample comprised peripheral blood. The receptors stem from a woman aged 60-70 years with acute or convalescent COVID-19.

Notes on this clone: This same CDR3 is encoded by further DNA sequences in the sample. The V call is TRBV20-1, the J call TRBJ1-2; the D gene is possibly TRBD1 (6 bases). In germline, CDR1 is DFQATT, CDR2 SNEGSKA (reference sequence). This CDR3 contains 11 residues. Trimming pared 3 bases from V and 4 bases from J, leaving 6 bases between. The CDR3 nucleotides are TGCAGTGCTAGGACAGGCTATGGCTACACCTTC. It encodes CSARTGYGYTF.

The chain employs TRBV29-1 and TRBJ1-1; 8 bases agree with TRBD1. The germline V gene encodes CDR1 SQVTM and CDR2 ANQGSEA. Trimming cost V 4 bases and J 1 base; bases outside gene matches: 5. This CDR3 contains 14 residues. The CDR3 region is CSVAPGTGNTEAFF. In nucleotides, the CDR3 is TGCAGCGTTGCCCCTGGGACAGGGAACACTGAAGCTTTCTTT.

The chain carries TRBV5-1 and TRBJ1-1; the match to TRBD1 covers 10 bases. V shed 7 bases and J 1 base; nucleotides not matched to a gene: 7. The CDR3 covers 15 residues. The germline gives CDR1 SGHRS, CDR2 YFSETQ. CDR3 region: CASCTGTGANTEAFF. In nucleotides, the CDR3 is TGCGCCAGCTGTACCGGGACAGGGGCGAACACTGAAGCTTTCTTT.

This clone is a singleton in its sample. The rearrangement links TRBV2 to TRBJ1-4; D is possibly TRBD1 (5 bases). This CDR3 comprises 16 residues. Per the germline V gene, CDR1 is SNHLY and CDR2 is FYNNEI. V was trimmed by 10 bases and J by 5 bases, leaving 23 bases between them. CDR3 DNA sequence: TGTGCCACCCAAAACCCTCCCGGGGGACCAAATGAAAAACTGTTTTTT. Translating gives CATQNPPGGPNEKLFF.

The chain couples TRBV30 to TRBJ1-2; 9 bases are a match to TRBD1. The junction had 12 bases not matched to a gene; V was cut back by 3 bases and J by 7 bases. The germline CDR1 and CDR2 sequences are GTSNPN and SVGIG (reference sequence). The CDR3 has 15 residues. The CDR3 region has the DNA TGTGCCTGGAGGGTTCCAGGGACAGGGTCGCGTGGCTACACCTTC. Its protein product is CAWRVPGTGSRGYTF.

The chain is built from TRBV19 and TRBJ1-4, with D possibly matching TRBD1 (6 bases). This CDR3 region has 13 residues. Germline lookup yields CDR1 LNHDA and CDR2 SQIVND (reference sequence). V lost 7 bases to trimming and J lost 5 bases, with 11 bases between them. The chain's CDR3 is CASKGGANEKLFF. The CDR3 region has the DNA TGTGCCAGTAAAGGGGGGGCGAATGAAAAACTGTTTTTT. The full variable domain, with the rest looked up from reference TRBV19 and TRBJ1-4, is DGGITQSPKYLFRKEGQNVTLSCEQNLNHDAMYWYRQDPGQGLRLIYYSQIVNDFQKGDIAEGYSVSREKKESFPLTVTSAQKNPTAFYLCASKGGANEKLFFGSGTQLSVL.

The gene calls are TRBV6-1 and TRBJ2-7; no clear D gene. Germline V gene data show CDR1 as MNHNS and CDR2 as SASEGT. Trimming removed 3 bases from V and 3 bases from J, with 9 bases in between. The CDR3 extends over 13 amino acids. CDR3 in amino acids: CASSERFDYEQYF. For the CDR3, the DNA is TGTGCCAGCAGTGAGCGGTTCGACTACGAGCAGTACTTC.

The chain has TRBV7-9 and TRBJ2-5, with 7 bases matching TRBD1. The germline gives CDR1 SEHNR, CDR2 FQNEAQ (reference sequence). CDR3 length equals 16 residues. Trimming took 6 bases from V and 2 from J; bases not matched to a gene: 12. The CDR3 spells CASRAVGGVGQETQYF. DNA for the CDR3: TGTGCCAGCAGGGCCGTAGGGGGCGTTGGGCAAGAGACCCAGTACTTC.

The CDR3 DNA follows: TGTGCCAGCAGCGGAGCGATGAGCGAGCAGTTCTTC. Translated, it gives CASSGAMSEQFF. The rearrangement links TRBV9 to TRBJ2-1; D is uncertain. V shed 3 bases and J shed 10 bases, with 11 bases lying between them. CDR1 and CDR2 from the germline V gene are SGDLS and YYNGEE. This CDR3 region has 12 residues.